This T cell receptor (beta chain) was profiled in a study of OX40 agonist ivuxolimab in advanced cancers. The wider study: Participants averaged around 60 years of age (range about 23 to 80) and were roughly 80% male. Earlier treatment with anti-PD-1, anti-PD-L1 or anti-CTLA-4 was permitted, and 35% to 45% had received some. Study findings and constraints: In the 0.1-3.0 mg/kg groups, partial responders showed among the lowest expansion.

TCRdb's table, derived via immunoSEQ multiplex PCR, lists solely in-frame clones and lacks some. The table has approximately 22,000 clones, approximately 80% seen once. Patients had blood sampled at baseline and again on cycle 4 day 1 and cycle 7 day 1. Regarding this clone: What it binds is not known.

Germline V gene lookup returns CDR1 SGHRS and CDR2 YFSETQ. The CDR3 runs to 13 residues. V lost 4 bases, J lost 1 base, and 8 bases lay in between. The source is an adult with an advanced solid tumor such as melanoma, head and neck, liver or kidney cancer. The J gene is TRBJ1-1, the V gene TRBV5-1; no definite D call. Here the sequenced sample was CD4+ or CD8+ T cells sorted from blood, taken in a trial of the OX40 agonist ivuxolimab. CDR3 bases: TGCGCCAGCAGCATAGAAGGGAACACTGAAGCTTTCTTT. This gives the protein CASSIEGNTEAFF.